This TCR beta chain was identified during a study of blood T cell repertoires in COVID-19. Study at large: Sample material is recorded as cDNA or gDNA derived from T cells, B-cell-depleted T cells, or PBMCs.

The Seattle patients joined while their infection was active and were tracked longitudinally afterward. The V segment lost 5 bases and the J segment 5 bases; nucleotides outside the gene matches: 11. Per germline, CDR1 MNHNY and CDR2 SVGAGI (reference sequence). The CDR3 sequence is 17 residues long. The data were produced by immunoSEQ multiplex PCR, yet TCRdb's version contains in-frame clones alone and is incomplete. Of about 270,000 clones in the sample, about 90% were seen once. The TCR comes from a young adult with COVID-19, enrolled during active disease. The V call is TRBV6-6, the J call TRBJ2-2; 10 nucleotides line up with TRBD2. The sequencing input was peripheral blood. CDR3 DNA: TGTGCCAGCAGTCCCCCAGGAGCGGGAGGGCCGACCGGGGAGCTGTTTTTT. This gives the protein CASSPPGAGGPTGELFF.